The source of this T cell receptor (beta chain) is a study of cytomegalovirus exposure and HLA in healthy donors. The primer mix had 60 Vbeta and 13 Jbeta primers. Only in-frame clones appear in the TCRdb table, and some are missing; sequencing was by immunoSEQ multiplex PCR. The top ten clones hold roughly 4% of a sample with about 150,000 clones, roughly 80% of them seen once. Whole-study findings and limits: Reportedly, diagnosis of cytomegalovirus status by the classifier showed high specificity and sensitivity.

The CDR3 is 13 amino acids. From germline, CDR1 is MDHEN and CDR2 SYDVKM. The V and J ends lost 7 bases and 1 base respectively, with 10 bases between them. Comments on this clone: Antigen unknown.

The chain has TRBV28 and TRBJ1-1; D gene uncertain. This TCR was recovered from a middle-aged woman in good health and CMV-seropositive. The sample taken for sequencing was PBMCs. CDR3 in amino acids: CASTLLWNTEAFF. The CDR3 region has the DNA TGTGCCAGCACTCTCCTGTGGAACACTGAAGCTTTCTTT.